This T cell receptor beta chain is drawn from a study of blood T cell repertoires in COVID-19. In the study overall: Italy, Spain and the United States were the sources of the convalescent and acute COVID-19 samples. Sample material is recorded as cDNA or gDNA derived from T cells, B-cell-depleted T cells, or PBMCs.

Assignment of participants to cohorts was predicated upon participant-reported clinical history. Assay used: immunoSEQ multiplex PCR; TCRdb lists only in-frame clones, some missing. The table shows approximately 220,000 clones, with 90% occurring only once. The CDR3 has 15 amino acids. Trimming at V came to 3 bases and at J to 0 bases, leaving 4 bases not matched to a gene. The germline V gene has CDR1 SGDLS and CDR2 YYNGEE. The sequenced sample consisted of PBMCs or T cells enriched from blood (not recorded which). V gene TRBV9 combines with J gene TRBJ1-1; 8 nucleotides agree with TRBD1. The receptor comes from a man aged 25-45 years who had been exposed to COVID-19. In nucleotides, the CDR3 is TGTGCCAGCAGCGGTAGGGACAGGTTGAACACTGAAGCTTTCTTT. Translated: CASSGRDRLNTEAFF. The full variable domain, in which reference TRBV9 and TRBJ1-1 provide the parts outside the CDR3, is DSGVTQTPKHLITATGQRVTLRCSPRSGDLSVYWYQQSLDQGLQFLIQYYNGEERAKGNILERFSAQQFPDLHSELNLSSLELGDSALYFCASSGRDRLNTEAFFGQGTRLTVV.